This TCR beta chain is from a study of blood T cell repertoires in COVID-19. Seattle patients were enrolled during active infection and followed longitudinally. Germline V lookup: CDR1 MNHEY, CDR2 SMNVEV (reference sequence). Trimming left V 6 bases short and J 1 base short, with 13 bases between. The CDR3 consists of 15 residues. Authors' analysis steps: Cell counts per sample came from amplifying reference gene primers. Only in-frame clones appear in the TCRdb table, and some are missing; sequencing was by immunoSEQ multiplex PCR. That table supplies the V and J calls and clone size; D and trimming were determined from the DNA. Of 250,000 to 350,000 clones listed, 65% to 85% are singletons.

The chain uses TRBV27 and TRBJ1-5; possible D gene TRBD1, 6 bases. What was sequenced was peripheral blood. The receptor was isolated from a human donor with COVID-19, enrolled during active disease. The donor label of this sample is uncertain. The CDR3 region has the DNA TGTGCCAGCAGCCTGACAACAGGGAGCAATCAGCCCCAGCATTTT. It is translated as CASSLTTGSNQPQHF.